This T cell receptor beta chain appears in the sequencing data of a study of T cell clonality in common variable immunodeficiency. Study results and limitations: Fewer TCRbeta clones were shared among CVID subjects than controls. Reportedly, TCR beta sequences from common variable immunodeficiency showed fewer deletions and N-nucleotide insertions. CVID subjects showed higher TCRbeta clonality than healthy controls.

V was shortened by 1 base and J by 1 base, with 8 bases between the two germline ends. This CDR3 is 14 amino acids long. Germline V CDR1 and CDR2: SGHTA, FQGNSA. Only in-frame clones appear in the TCRdb table, and some are missing; sequencing was by immunoSEQ multiplex PCR. The sample shows fewer than 60,000 clones, none of them appearing just once. This clone was observed at least ten times. What it recognizes is unknown. The read comes to an end 3 residues before the CDR3 does, leaving the germline J gene to fill in the end. The sample comprised peripheral blood mononuclear cells. The chain combines TRBV7-2 with TRBJ2-7; weak D call: TRBD2 (5 bases). The receptor was isolated from a person between 18 and 70 years old in good health. CDR3 bases read: TGTGCCAGCAGCTTAGTTCTAGCTTCCTACGAG. Protein: CASSLVLASYE. Given in full, the CDR3 is CASSLVLASYEQYF.